Each of the 20 T cell receptor beta chains below was sequenced from the same sample in a study of shared clonotypes between healthy human individuals. The repertoire was sequenced with immunoSEQ multiplex PCR; TCRdb's copy has only in-frame clones and lacks some. The repertoire holds approximately 1.1 million clones, approximately 80% seen once, with roughly 0.56% in the top ten. The sequenced material came from memory CD4+ T cells from PBMCs. Regarding subset: CD45RA-negative fraction. The receptors originated from a man aged 18 to 30 in good health. Some clones in this sample may be carry-over from other donors' samples.

The chain combines TRBV7-2 with TRBJ2-5; D might be TRBD2 (5 bases). V lost 3 bases to trimming and J lost 4 bases, with 9 bases between them. The V gene's germline CDR1 is SGHTA and CDR2 FQGNSA. The CDR3 loop spans 13 amino acids. CDR3 bases: TGTGCCAGCAGCTTCGGACTGTCAGAGACCCAGTACTTC. It specifies CASSFGLSETQYF.

This clone was detected only a few times. The chain recombines TRBV27 with TRBJ1-1, with TRBD1 as a possible D gene (5 bases). Germline V CDR1 and CDR2: MNHEY, SMNVEV (reference sequence). Trimming cost V 3 bases and J 3 bases, with 8 bases left between them. This CDR3 comprises 13 residues. CDR3 in DNA: TGTGCCAGCAGTTTTGGGGGTTACACTGAAGCTTTCTTT. Translation gives CASSFGGYTEAFF.

This chain joins TRBV25-1 and TRBJ1-1; D remains unclear. Germline lookup yields CDR1 MGHDK and CDR2 SYGVNS. This CDR3 is 14 amino acids long. Trimming left V 3 bases short and J 4 bases short, with 12 bases between. The CDR3 is CASSDLVRGTEAFF. CDR3 DNA: TGTGCCAGCAGTGACCTCGTACGCGGCACTGAAGCTTTCTTT.

This clone was seen once. V gene TRBV18 combines with J gene TRBJ2-7; tentatively, D is TRBD2 (6 bases). Germline V gene data show CDR1 as KGHSH and CDR2 as LQKENI. This CDR3 has 14 amino acids. Trimming took off 4 bases at V and 2 bases at J, with 12 bases between the two ends. The CDR3 protein is CASSQEGSAYEQYF. The DNA of the CDR3 is TGTGCCAGCTCACAGGAGGGTTCGGCCTACGAGCAGTACTTC.

This sequence joins TRBV9 and TRBJ2-5, with 7 bases lining up with TRBD1. The CDR3 length is 13 residues. Germline CDR1 reads SGDLS; CDR2 reads YYNGEE. The ends lost 3 bases at V and 4 bases at J; junction bases unmatched: 3. CDR3 DNA sequence: TGTGCCAGCAGCGAAAGACAGGGAGAGACCCAGTACTTC. As protein: CASSERQGETQYF.

The chain has TRBV6-6 and TRBJ2-5; maybe TRBD1 (6 bases). CDR1 and CDR2 from the germline V gene are MNHNY and SVGAGI (reference sequence). Between the trimmed V and J ends, which lost 4 bases and 5 bases, there was a span of 17 bases. The CDR3 totals 15 residues. The DNA for the CDR3 is TGTGCCAGCAGTTCCCGGGACAAAGGGGTGGAGACCCAGTACTTC. The encoded protein is CASSSRDKGVETQYF.

The V call is TRBV6-1, the J call TRBJ1-3; D is possibly TRBD1 (5 bases). Germline lookup yields CDR1 MNHNS and CDR2 SASEGT. The CDR3 is made up of 13 amino acids. Deletions cut 7 bases from V and 2 bases from J, with 9 bases between. The CDR3 region has the DNA TGTGCCAGCACGTGGGACGCTGGAAACACCATATATTTT. This gives the protein CASTWDAGNTIYF.

A remark on this clone: Other nucleotide sequences from this sample produce the same CDR3. The rearrangement joins TRBV5-1 to TRBJ2-5, with 7 positions matching TRBD2. The trim removed 4 bases at V and 4 bases at J, leaving 4 bases unmatched. The CDR3 totals 13 residues. CDR1 and CDR2 from the germline V gene are SGHRS and YFSETQ. The CDR3 protein is CASSPPGGETQYF. The DNA of the CDR3 is TGCGCCAGCAGCCCTCCGGGGGGAGAGACCCAGTACTTC.

The chain links TRBV4-1 to TRBJ2-3, with D perhaps TRBD2 (6 bases). V lost 1 base and J lost 6, with 11 bases in between. Germline V gene data show CDR1 as MGHRA and CDR2 as YSYEKL. The length of the CDR3 is 14 residues. CDR3 in amino acids: CASSQGGVPDTQYF. The CDR3 bases are TGCGCCAGCAGCCAAGGGGGGGTCCCGGATACGCAGTATTTT.

This chain connects TRBV6-6 to TRBJ1-4; D is unresolved. The CDR3 totals 16 residues. V was clipped by 2 bases and J by 4 bases, with 14 bases between them. Germline lookup yields CDR1 MNHNY and CDR2 SVGAGI (reference sequence). In nucleotides, the CDR3 is TGTGCCAGCAGTTACGGCCAGGCAGCGGTTAATGAAAAACTGTTTTTT. This gives the protein CASSYGQAAVNEKLFF.

The chain couples TRBV5-6 to TRBJ2-7, with a possible D match to TRBD1 (6 bases). V was shortened by 2 bases and J by 2 bases, with 8 bases between the two germline ends. CDR3 length equals 13 residues. Germline-derived CDR1 and CDR2 are SGHDT and YYEEEE. The CDR3, as DNA: TGTGCCAGCAGCTTACGACAGGCCTACGAGCAGTACTTC. As protein: CASSLRQAYEQYF.

J is TRBJ1-1 and V is TRBV12-5; D gene unclear. The V end was cut by 7 bases, the J end by 0 bases, with 9 bases between. CDR3 size: 13 residues. Germline V lookup: CDR1 LGHNT, CDR2 FRNRAP. The CDR3 sequence: CASARQMNTEAFF. The CDR3 DNA reads as TGTGCTAGTGCCCGGCAGATGAACACTGAAGCTTTCTTT.

V gene TRBV7-9 combines with J gene TRBJ1-1, with unresolved D. The CDR3 contains 14 residues. CDR1 and CDR2 from the germline V gene are SEHNR and FQNEAQ (reference sequence). The V end lost 2 bases, the J end lost 2 bases, and 9 bases lay between the germline ends. In DNA form, the CDR3 reads TGTGCCAGCAGCTTATATCTAGGCAACACTGAAGCTTTCTTT. Amino acid sequence: CASSLYLGNTEAFF.

The chain combines TRBV5-1 with TRBJ2-3, with 8 bases fitting TRBD1. V gave up 4 bases and J gave up 3 bases; unmatched junction bases: 7. This CDR3 contains 15 residues. Germline V gives CDR1 SGHRS, CDR2 YFSETQ. CDR3 DNA sequence: TGCGCCAGCAGCCGATCTACAGGGGGGACAGATACGCAGTATTTT. It is translated as CASSRSTGGTDTQYF.

This clone was observed a few times. The genes are TRBV5-1 and TRBJ2-3; 10 bases match TRBD1. Germline loops: CDR1 SGHRS, CDR2 YFSETQ. V was clipped by 3 bases and J by 4 bases; unmatched bases: 5. The CDR3 is made up of 15 amino acids. The CDR3 bases are TGCGCCAGCAGCTGGGGCGGACAGGGGGCAGATACGCAGTATTTT. This translates into CASSWGGQGADTQYF.

The chain has TRBV7-7 and TRBJ2-5, with 8 bases identical to TRBD2. The V gene end was trimmed by 4 bases and the J gene end by 4 bases; junction bases not matched to a gene: 8. Germline V gene data show CDR1 as SSHAT and CDR2 as FNYEAQ (reference sequence). This CDR3 has 15 residues. CDR3 sequence reads: CASSSGGASVETQYF. The CDR3 DNA follows: TGTGCCAGCAGCTCCGGGGGGGCCTCGGTAGAGACCCAGTACTTC.

This clone was seen only once. This sequence joins TRBV7-2 and TRBJ1-1; weak D call: TRBD1 (6 bases). V gave up 4 bases and J gave up 0 bases, with 9 bases separating them. CDR3 length: 14 amino acids. CDR1 is SGHTA and CDR2 is FQGNSA in the germline V gene. Here the CDR3 reads CASSWTALNTEAFF. DNA of the CDR3: TGTGCCAGCAGCTGGACAGCTTTGAACACTGAAGCTTTCTTT.

The chain uses TRBV19 and TRBJ1-1, with D uncertain. The CDR3 runs to 12 residues. V lost 3 bases and J lost 4, with 6 bases in between. Germline CDR1 and CDR2: LNHDA and SQIVND (reference sequence). The CDR3 nucleotides are TGTGCCAGTAGTATTCTCGGCACTGAAGCTTTCTTT. This codes for CASSILGTEAFF.

The chain links TRBV6-1 to TRBJ2-5, with D unresolved. Per germline, CDR1 MNHNS and CDR2 SASEGT. The CDR3 is 14 residues long. Trimming took 10 bases from V and 3 from J, leaving 18 bases between them. CDR3 sequence (DNA): TGTGCCACGCAAACGGTATGGGCGGAAGAGACCCAGTACTTC. The encoded protein is CATQTVWAEETQYF.

The chain joins TRBV28 to TRBJ2-1, with a possible D match to TRBD2 (6 bases). The CDR3 is made up of 13 amino acids. Deletions cut 6 bases from V and 4 bases from J, with 10 bases between. Germline V lookup: CDR1 MDHEN, CDR2 SYDVKM. This chain's CDR3 is CASRLASYNEQFF. The DNA for the CDR3 is TGTGCCAGCAGGCTAGCGTCTTACAATGAGCAGTTCTTC.